The sequence of this TCR beta chain was determined in a study of blood T cell repertoires in COVID-19. Study-level background: Whether acute or convalescent, the COVID-19 samples came from the United States, Italy and Spain.

How the authors handled the data: Amplification of reference gene primers was used by the study to estimate nucleated cell counts. Profiled with immunoSEQ multiplex PCR; TCRdb holds only in-frame clones, not every one. V and J calls plus clone size are reproduced from that table; the DNA served to infer D and trimming. The table lists about 43,000 clones, over 70% of them singletons. The V gene's germline CDR1 is SGHTA and CDR2 FQGTGA. CDR3 length: 16 residues. With V trimmed by 5 bases and J by 4 bases, 12 bases remained unmatched. This clone was seen only once. Sequencing was carried out using peripheral blood. This TCR was recovered from a woman aged 55-69 years with acute or convalescent COVID-19. V usage is TRBV7-3 and J usage is TRBJ1-2, with 8 bases that match TRBD1. The CDR3 loop reads CASSQRGTGDPYGYTF. The DNA for the CDR3 is TGTGCCAGCAGCCAAAGGGGGACAGGAGACCCCTATGGCTACACCTTC.